Here is one TCR beta chain with its context. This CDR3 has 15 residues. J was trimmed by 1 base and V by 6 bases; bases with no gene match: 2. In germline, CDR1 is LGHDT, CDR2 YNNKEL (reference sequence). This sample stems from a study of CD8 T cells in Susac syndrome. RNA in amounts of roughly 0.45 to 1 ug was reverse transcribed with random hexamers. TCRdb fed the immunoSEQ multiplex PCR reads into MiXCR, producing one record per CDR3 protein. The profile shows a few hundred thousand distinct CDR3 sequences, roughly 96% of them singletons. The chain joins TRBV3-1 to TRBJ2-3; TRBD2 agrees at 12 bases. Sequencing was performed on CD4+ T cells from PBMCs. The receptor comes from a human donor with multiple sclerosis. Written as DNA, the CDR3 is TGTGCCAGCAGGCCTAGCGGGAGGGGCACAGATACGCAGTATTTT. Residues: CASRPSGRGTDTQYF.